Presented here are 18 T cell receptor beta chains from one specimen sequenced in a study of lymphopenia after photon versus proton radiotherapy. This table comes from immunoSEQ multiplex PCR, and its TCRdb copy is limited to in-frame clones, with some not included. The sample lists about 39,000 clones; approximately 90% were seen once. The sample consisted of peripheral blood, taken from a patient treated with photon-based radiotherapy. The receptors shown here come from a man aged 60-69 years with cholangiocarcinoma.

The chain has TRBV10-1 and TRBJ2-1, with D perhaps matching TRBD1 (6 bases). This CDR3 region has 16 residues. Per the germline V gene, CDR1 is WNHNN and CDR2 is SYGVQD (reference sequence). The V end was cut by 0 bases, the J end by 1 base, with 10 bases between. For the CDR3, the DNA is TGCGCCAGCAGTGAGTCTGGGACAAGATCCTACAATGAGCAGTTCTTC. Translation: CASSESGTRSYNEQFF.

The chain uses TRBV28 and TRBJ1-2; unclear D gene. V lost 8 bases, J lost 4 bases, and 26 bases lay in between. This CDR3 contains 17 residues. Per germline, CDR1 MDHEN and CDR2 SYDVKM. The CDR3 sequence: CASANNLIRAQSYGYTF. The CDR3 nucleotides are TGTGCCAGCGCGAATAATCTTATTAGGGCCCAATCCTATGGCTACACCTTC.

The gene calls are TRBV19 and TRBJ1-1, with 10 bases lining up with TRBD1. CDR3 size: 16 residues. After removal of 4 bases from V and 4 bases from J, the junction contained 9 bases not matched to a gene. Germline CDR1 reads LNHDA; CDR2 reads SQIVND (reference sequence). The CDR3 coding sequence is TGTGCCAGTAGTAGAGGGACAGGGGTCCTTGGCACTGAAGCTTTCTTT. Amino acids: CASSRGTGVLGTEAFF. Full variable domain (missing parts from reference TRBV19 and TRBJ1-1): DGGITQSPKYLFRKEGQNVTLSCEQNLNHDAMYWYRQDPGQGLRLIYYSQIVNDFQKGDIAEGYSVSREKKESFPLTVTSAQKNPTAFYLCASSRGTGVLGTEAFFGQGTRLTVV.

The V call is TRBV5-8, the J call TRBJ2-5, with D hard to call. Looked up from germline, CDR1 is SGHTS and CDR2 is YDEGEE. The CDR3 covers 13 residues. Trimming stripped 0 bases from V and 6 bases from J, with 9 bases between. The CDR3 loop reads CASSLGLRQTQYF. CDR3 nucleotides: TGTGCCAGCAGCTTGGGACTCCGCCAGACCCAGTACTTC.

This clone was picked up one time. Compared with germline, one end of the junction differs, possibly owing to a read error. V and J are TRBV6-1 and TRBJ1-6; D is uncertain. This CDR3 comprises 12 residues. Germline V gene data show CDR1 as MNHNS and CDR2 as SASEGT. The CDR3 bases are TGTGCCAGCAGTGACGATAAGTCACCCCTCCACTTT. This encodes CASSDDKSPLHF.

This chain links TRBV28 with TRBJ2-2, with unresolved D. Germline loops: CDR1 MDHEN, CDR2 SYDVKM. The CDR3 runs 14 residues. The ends were cut back, 5 bases at V and 1 base at J, with 8 bases in the middle. CDR3 amino acids: CASSLLLNTGELFF. CDR3 coding DNA: TGTGCCAGCAGTCTTTTATTGAACACCGGGGAGCTGTTTTTT.

The chain employs TRBV7-6 and TRBJ1-6; 9 bases are shared with TRBD1. Trimming cost V 1 base and J 5 bases; bases outside gene matches: 3. CDR3 size: 16 residues. Looked up from germline, CDR1 is SGHVS and CDR2 is FNYEAQ. DNA of the CDR3: TGTGCCAGCAGCTTAGAGGGGACAGGGAATAATTCACCCCTCCACTTT. Its translation is CASSLEGTGNNSPLHF.

The J gene is TRBJ1-5, the V gene TRBV5-1, with D uncertain. The CDR3 is 13 residues long. Germline V CDR1 and CDR2: SGHRS, YFSETQ. With 0 bases removed from V and 5 bases from J, the gap between germline ends came to 6 bases. The CDR3 DNA is TGCGCCAGCAGCTTGGACAGTTATCAGCCCCAGCATTTT. Protein product: CASSLDSYQPQHF.

J is TRBJ2-5 and V is TRBV6-1; no clear D gene. Germline lookup yields CDR1 MNHNS and CDR2 SASEGT. This CDR3 spans 14 amino acids. V gave up 2 bases and J gave up 1 base, with 8 bases separating them. As DNA, the CDR3 is TGTGCCAGCAGTGAATTACAGTCCCAAGAGACCCAGTACTTC. Its protein product is CASSELQSQETQYF.

V and J are TRBV19 and TRBJ2-1; 10 bases fit TRBD2. The CDR3 has 14 amino acids. J gave up 4 bases and V 7 bases, and 4 bases lay outside the gene matches. Germline V gene sequence: CDR1 LNHDA, CDR2 SQIVND (reference sequence). In nucleotides, the CDR3 is TGTGCCAGTAAAGTAGCGGGGGGATACAATGAGCAGTTCTTC. Translating it yields CASKVAGGYNEQFF.

The chain employs TRBV4-1 and TRBJ1-2; D remains unclear. CDR1 and CDR2 from the germline V gene are MGHRA and YSYEKL. V was clipped by 2 bases and J by 4 bases, with 17 bases between them. The CDR3 runs to 16 residues. The CDR3 DNA follows: TGCGCCAGCAGCCAAACCACTCGGAGTCAGCCCTATGGCTACACCTTC. Translating it yields CASSQTTRSQPYGYTF.

The V call is TRBV29-1, the J call TRBJ1-2, with D tentatively TRBD1 (6 bases). V lost 6 bases and J lost 6, with 11 bases in between. Germline V gene lookup returns CDR1 SQVTM and CDR2 ANQGSEA. This CDR3 spans 11 amino acids. CDR3 sequence (DNA): TGCAGCGTGGACAGTGGAGATGGCTACACCTTC. As protein: CSVDSGDGYTF. Drawing the rest from reference TRBV29-1 and TRBJ1-2, the complete variable domain is SAVISQKPSRDICQRGTSLTIQCQVDSQVTMMFWYRQQPGQSLTLIATANQGSEATYESGFVIDKFPISRPNLTFSTLTVSNMSPEDSSIYLCSVDSGDGYTFGSGTRLTVV.

The V gene is TRBV2, the J gene TRBJ2-3; D is possibly TRBD1 or TRBD2 (6 bases each). CDR1 and CDR2 from the germline V gene are SNHLY and FYNNEI. The CDR3 is 14 residues long. The V end lost 7 bases, the J end lost 1 base, and 12 bases lay between the germline ends. CDR3 DNA: TGTGCCAGCAAGGAGAGGGGGGGCACAGATACGCAGTATTTT. Protein product: CASKERGGTDTQYF. Full variable domain (outside the CDR3, taken from reference TRBV2 and TRBJ2-3): EPEVTQTPSHQVTQMGQEVILRCVPISNHLYFYWYRQILGQKVEFLVSFYNNEISEKSEIFDDQFSVERPDGSNFTLKIRSTKLEDSAMYFCASKERGGTDTQYFGPGTRLTVL.

The rearrangement uses TRBV7-2 and TRBJ2-7; the match to TRBD2 covers 11 bases. Germline V gene lookup returns CDR1 SGHTA and CDR2 FQGNSA. This CDR3 has 15 amino acids. V was pared by 0 bases and J by 2 bases, with 0 bases of the junction left unmatched. CDR3 nucleotides: TGTGCCAGCAGCTTAGCTAGCGGGGGGGCCTACGAGCAGTACTTC. It codes for CASSLASGGAYEQYF.

The chain employs TRBV7-9 and TRBJ1-2; 9 nucleotides align to TRBD1. With V trimmed by 2 bases and J by 8 bases, 6 bases remained unmatched. Germline V gives CDR1 SEHNR, CDR2 FQNEAQ (reference sequence). This CDR3 region has 14 residues. CDR3 protein: CASSLRGQGQGYTF. Here the CDR3 DNA reads TGTGCCAGCAGCTTAAGAGGACAGGGGCAGGGCTACACCTTC.

V is TRBV7-2 and J is TRBJ2-7, with 7 bases fitting TRBD1. V trimming: 4 bases; J trimming: 6 bases; junction bases outside the gene matches: 6. CDR1 is SGHTA and CDR2 is FQGNSA in the germline V gene. The length of the CDR3 is 13 residues. The CDR3 is CASSSSTGLEQYF. CDR3 DNA sequence: TGTGCCAGCAGCTCGTCGACAGGGCTCGAGCAGTACTTC.

The V call is TRBV27, the J call TRBJ2-7; 8 positions agree with TRBD1. Germline assignment: CDR1 MNHEY and CDR2 SMNVEV (reference sequence). The J segment lost 0 bases and the V segment lost 6 bases, leaving 7 bases of the junction unmatched. The CDR3 has 15 amino acids. The CDR3, as DNA: TGTGCCAGCAGCAAAACCAGGGGGCCCTCCTACGAGCAGTACTTC. Its translation is CASSKTRGPSYEQYF.

The rearrangement links TRBV6-1 to TRBJ1-4; no clear D gene. The ends were cut back, 2 bases at V and 7 bases at J, with 11 bases in the middle. Germline V lookup: CDR1 MNHNS, CDR2 SASEGT. The CDR3 is made up of 14 amino acids. CDR3 residues: CASSELTVLEKLFF. For the CDR3, the DNA is TGTGCCAGCAGTGAACTGACGGTTCTTGAAAAACTGTTTTTT.